These 21 T cell receptor beta chains were all obtained from the same sample, sequenced in a study of CD8 T cells in ankylosing spondylitis (dated by TCRdb to 2016 to 2017). Findings and caveats that apply to the study as a whole: Blood from ankylosing spondylitis patients appeared to be characterized by a TCR beta motif made up of eight highly homologous amino acid variants.

No antigen has been identified for these receptors. Libraries were constructed by 5' RACE. Sequencing was carried out with an Illumina HiSeq 2500. TCRdb trimmed the raw reads at Q25, called clones with MiXCR and kept productive beta chains. CDR3 protein duplicates are merged, each entry listing the most common genes and DNA. The sample contains hundreds of thousands of distinct CDR3 sequences, 15% to 20% of them found a single time. Clones ranked in the top ten supply over 0.9% of the sample. Sample: blood, either unsorted or a sorted T cell fraction (not recorded which). The receptors derive from a male donor with ankylosing spondylitis.

This clonotype has a handful of counts. The CDR3 loop reads CASSNGQGHGYTF. CDR3 bases: TGCGCCAGCAGCAACGGACAGGGTCATGGCTACACCTTC. The genes are TRBV5-1 and TRBJ1-2, with 8 bases fitting TRBD1. The CDR3 contains 13 residues. The germline V gene encodes CDR1 SGHRS and CDR2 YFSETQ. J was trimmed by 6 bases and V by 4 bases; bases with no gene match: 5.

The chain employs TRBV7-9 and TRBJ2-7; 9 bases fit TRBD1. The CDR3 length is 18 residues. V was pared by 5 bases and J by 0 bases, with 14 bases of the junction left unmatched. Looked up from germline, CDR1 is SEHNR and CDR2 is FQNEAQ (reference sequence). The CDR3 DNA sequence: TGTGCCAGCAGCCCCCGCCCGGGGACAGGGCCCTCCTCCTACGAGCAGTACTTC. Amino acids: CASSPRPGTGPSSYEQYF.

This chain joins TRBV5-1 and TRBJ1-1; no firm D call. V lost 2 bases, J lost 5 bases, and 10 bases lay in between. The germline gives CDR1 SGHRS, CDR2 YFSETQ. This CDR3 is built from 13 residues. CDR3 sequence (DNA): TGCGCCAGCAGCTTTTCGGAATGGACTGAAGCTTTCTTT. Translation gives CASSFSEWTEAFF.

This clonotype has a count of ten or more. The V and J genes are TRBV5-1 and TRBJ2-2; D uncertain. The CDR3 is 14 amino acids. Trimming removed 5 bases from V and 5 bases from J, with 13 bases in between. The germline gives CDR1 SGHRS, CDR2 YFSETQ. CDR3 sequence: CASSQRASTGELFF. CDR3 sequence (DNA): TGCGCCAGCAGTCAACGGGCGTCGACCGGGGAGCTGTTTTTT.

This clonotype occurred a few times. The chain couples TRBV20-1 to TRBJ2-1; D remains unclear. V lost 3 bases and J 5 bases, leaving 8 bases between the germline ends. Germline CDR1 reads DFQATT; CDR2 reads SNEGSKA (reference sequence). The length of the CDR3 is 12 residues. In nucleotides, the CDR3 is TGCAGTGCTAGTGATTACGACAATGAGCAGTTCTTC. Its protein is CSASDYDNEQFF.

This clonotype has more than one count but fewer than ten. The CDR3 DNA is TGCGCCAGCAGACCTAGCGGGACCTTCTACGAGCAGTACTTC. Translating gives CASRPSGTFYEQYF. The chain is built from TRBV5-1 and TRBJ2-7, with TRBD2 matching 9 bases. V trimming: 5 bases; J trimming: 3 bases; junction bases outside the gene matches: 6. The CDR3 sequence is 14 residues long. CDR1 and CDR2 from the germline V gene are SGHRS and YFSETQ.

This rearrangement joins TRBV7-9 to TRBJ2-2; 9 bases agree with TRBD1. This CDR3 is built from 15 residues. From germline, CDR1 is SEHNR and CDR2 FQNEAQ (reference sequence). V shed 7 bases and J 6 bases; nucleotides not matched to a gene: 9. CDR3 sequence (DNA): TGTGCCAGCACCTCGGACAGGGGATATGCCGGGGAGCTGTTTTTT. Its protein is CASTSDRGYAGELFF.

The CDR3 DNA reads as TGTGCCAGCAGTTACTCCGGAGGGGACTCGGCCAAAAACATTCAGTACTTC. Its translation: CASSYSGGDSAKNIQYF. The rearrangement links TRBV6-5 to TRBJ2-4; D possibly corresponds to TRBD2 (6 bases). The germline gives CDR1 MNHEY, CDR2 SVGAGI. CDR3 length equals 17 residues. The V end lost 0 bases, the J end lost 1 base, and 13 bases lay between the germline ends.

This clonotype has only a few counts. The genes are TRBV6-2 or TRBV6-3 and TRBJ2-1; D is unresolved. This CDR3 comprises 13 residues. Per germline, CDR1 MNHEY and CDR2 SVGEGT. In DNA, the CDR3 is TGTGCTACACGGGCGGACTCCTACAATGAGCAGTTCTTC. This codes for CATRADSYNEQFF.

The rearrangement links TRBV19 to TRBJ2-5; tentatively, D is TRBD2 (6 bases). This CDR3 comprises 15 residues. V lost 2 bases to trimming and J lost 4 bases, with 14 bases between them. Germline lookup yields CDR1 LNHDA and CDR2 SQIVND (reference sequence). CDR3 loop: CASSISPGRRETQYF. The DNA of the CDR3 is TGTGCCAGTAGTATATCCCCAGGGAGGCGAGAGACCCAGTACTTC.

The CDR3 coding sequence is TGTGCCAGCAGCAGGGGGACAGTCAAAAACATTCAGTACTTC. Its translation: CASSRGTVKNIQYF. This rearrangement joins TRBV12-3 or TRBV12-4 to TRBJ2-4; 7 bases align to TRBD1. CDR3 size: 14 residues. V dropped 6 bases and J dropped 3; count of bases not matched to a gene: 5.

This chain joins TRBV5-1 and TRBJ1-6; 7 positions agree with TRBD1. The germline gives CDR1 SGHRS, CDR2 YFSETQ. The CDR3 sequence is 14 residues long. Trimming removed 4 bases from V and 8 bases from J; junction bases left unmatched: 6. CDR3: CASSPNRGDSPLHF. In DNA, the CDR3 is TGCGCCAGCAGCCCGAACAGGGGTGATTCACCCCTCCACTTT.

The J gene is TRBJ2-3, the V gene TRBV11-2; possible D gene TRBD2, 6 bases. The V and J ends lost 0 bases and 0 bases respectively, with 13 bases between them. CDR1 SGHAT and CDR2 FQNNGV come from the germline V gene. The CDR3 spans 17 residues. CDR3: CASSLDAAGRSTDTQYF. The CDR3 nucleotides are TGTGCCAGCAGCTTAGATGCAGCGGGCAGAAGCACAGATACGCAGTATTTT. The complete variable domain, with remaining parts taken from reference TRBV11-2 and TRBJ2-3, reads EAGVAQSPRYKIIEKRQSVAFWCNPISGHATLYWYQQILGQGPKLLIQFQNNGVVDDSQLPKDRFSAERLKGVDSTLKIQPAKLEDSAVYLCASSLDAAGRSTDTQYFGPGTRLTVL.

This clonotype was counted only a few times. The rearrangement links TRBV20-1 to TRBJ2-1; 8 bases align to TRBD2. The CDR3 sequence is 18 residues long. The junction had 15 bases not matched to a gene; V was cut back by 5 bases and J by 0 bases. CDR1 and CDR2 (germline): DFQATT, SNEGSKA (reference sequence). The CDR3 loop is CSAGGTRGIPSSYNEQFF. DNA of the CDR3: TGCAGTGCTGGCGGGACTAGGGGAATCCCCAGCTCCTACAATGAGCAGTTCTTC.

This clonotype has more than one count but fewer than ten. The J gene is TRBJ1-2, the V gene TRBV20-1; TRBD1 matches 8 bases. Germline V gene lookup returns CDR1 DFQATT and CDR2 SNEGSKA (reference sequence). Trimming cost V 2 bases and J 0 bases; bases outside gene matches: 2. The CDR3 has 14 amino acids. The DNA of the CDR3 is TGCAGTGCTAGAAGACAGGGGACTAACTATGGCTACACCTTC. It encodes CSARRQGTNYGYTF.

Many counts were recorded for this clonotype. The V and J genes are TRBV6-5 and TRBJ1-6; D not certain. The CDR3 contains 16 residues. Trimming shortened V by 0 bases and J by 6 bases, and 12 bases separated the two germline ends. The germline gives CDR1 MNHEY, CDR2 SVGAGI. DNA for the CDR3: TGTGCCAGCAGTTACTCGTTAAGGACGGCTAATTCACCCCTCCACTTT. Translated, it gives CASSYSLRTANSPLHF.

V is TRBV4-2 and J is TRBJ1-1; 9 bases are shared with TRBD1. Trimming cost V 6 bases and J 3 bases; bases outside gene matches: 11. CDR1 is LGHNA and CDR2 is YNFKEQ in the germline V gene. The CDR3 covers 16 residues. CDR3 sequence: CASSPDRGIIDTEAFF. The CDR3 DNA follows: TGTGCCAGCAGTCCAGACAGGGGGATTATCGACACTGAAGCTTTCTTT.

This clonotype appeared a few times. The rearrangement uses TRBV4-2 and TRBJ2-7, with 7 bases identical to TRBD1. The CDR3 has 15 amino acids. Trimming at V came to 2 bases and at J to 6 bases, leaving 10 bases not matched to a gene. In germline, CDR1 is LGHNA, CDR2 YNFKEQ. The CDR3 region has the DNA TGTGCCAGCAGCCAAAAAACACCACAGGGGACCGAGCAGTACTTC. It yields the protein CASSQKTPQGTEQYF.

The genes are TRBV4-1 and TRBJ2-5; TRBD2 is a possible D gene (5 bases). Looked up from germline, CDR1 is MGHRA and CDR2 is YSYEKL. The V and J ends lost 3 bases and 5 bases respectively, with 7 bases between them. The CDR3 spans 12 residues. The DNA for the CDR3 is TGCGCCAGCAGCCATGGGAGTGAGACCCAGTACTTC. Residues: CASSHGSETQYF.

This chain uses TRBV10-3 with TRBJ1-1, with 7 bases lining up with TRBD1. The germline V gene has CDR1 ENHRY and CDR2 SYGVKD. The junction had 12 bases not matched to a gene; V was cut back by 4 bases and J by 1 base. The CDR3 covers 17 residues. CDR3 amino acids: CAISGGRQGEENTEAFF. The CDR3 DNA sequence: TGTGCCATCAGTGGGGGCAGACAGGGCGAGGAGAACACTGAAGCTTTCTTT.

The rearrangement uses TRBV12-3 or TRBV12-4 and TRBJ2-4, with D perhaps matching TRBD1 (5 bases). V lost 4 bases and J 2 bases, leaving 12 bases between the germline ends. The CDR3 runs 15 residues. In nucleotides, the CDR3 is TGTGCCAGCAGTTCCTCCAGGGTGTCCAAAAACATTCAGTACTTC. Its translation is CASSSSRVSKNIQYF.